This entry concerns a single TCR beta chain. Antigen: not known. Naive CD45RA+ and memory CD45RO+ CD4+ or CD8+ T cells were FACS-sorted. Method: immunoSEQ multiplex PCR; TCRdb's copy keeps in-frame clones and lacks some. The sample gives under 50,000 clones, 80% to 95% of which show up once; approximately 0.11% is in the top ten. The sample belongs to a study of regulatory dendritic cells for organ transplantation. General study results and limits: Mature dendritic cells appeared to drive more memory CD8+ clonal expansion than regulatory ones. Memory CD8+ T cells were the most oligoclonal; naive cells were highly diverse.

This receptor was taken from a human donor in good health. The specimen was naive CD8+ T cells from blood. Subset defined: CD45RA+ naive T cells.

The DNA of the CDR3 is TGTGCCAGCAGCTTAACTCCAGGGGGATACGGCTACACCTTC. It yields the protein CASSLTPGGYGYTF. The chain joins TRBV7-9 to TRBJ1-2, with 7 positions matching TRBD1. The trim removed 2 bases at V and 8 bases at J, leaving 8 bases unmatched. The CDR3 totals 14 residues. From germline, CDR1 is SEHNR and CDR2 FQNEAQ (reference sequence).